The 2 T cell receptor beta chains below come from one sample, sequenced in a study of blood T cell repertoires in COVID-19. Using immunoSEQ multiplex PCR, the repertoire was profiled, and TCRdb retains in-frame clones only, with some absent. The data show roughly 180,000 clones, more than 65% seen once. Sample: peripheral blood. These receptors were taken from a woman aged 60 to 75 with COVID-19, enrolled during active disease.

The CDR3 coding sequence is TGTGCCAGCAGCGGTCGCAGGGTGGACAACGAAGCTTTCTTT. Residues: CASSGRRVDNEAFF. The J gene is TRBJ1-1, the V gene TRBV2, with a possible D match to TRBD1 (5 bases). Per germline, CDR1 SNHLY and CDR2 FYNNEI. V gave up 6 bases and J gave up 8 bases, with 19 bases separating them. The CDR3 length is 14 residues.

The genes are TRBV28 and TRBJ2-1; 11 bases map to TRBD2. V shed 2 bases and J 7 bases; nucleotides not matched to a gene: 10. The CDR3 contains 17 residues. Germline CDR1 is MDHEN and CDR2 is SYDVKM. This CDR3 reads CASSLGASGRWGNEQFF. In DNA form, the CDR3 reads TGTGCCAGCAGTTTAGGGGCTAGCGGGAGGTGGGGGAATGAGCAGTTCTTC.